The 20 T cell receptor beta chains reported below all come from one sample, sequenced in a study of T-cell memory formation after mild COVID-19. TCRdb passed the 5' RACE reads through MiXCR, listing each CDR3 protein once. The data hold around 100,000 distinct CDR3 sequences, with 11% observed a single time. What was sequenced was PBMCs or a T cell subset sorted from them (not recorded which). These receptors were taken from a young man who had mild COVID-19 (a few samples of this study predate the infection). Cell type and time point are not known.

The chain is built from TRBV24-1 and TRBJ2-5; TRBD1 or TRBD2 may be the D gene (7 bases each). CDR3 length: 15 amino acids. Per germline, CDR1 KGHDR and CDR2 SFDVKD. V was shortened by 9 bases and J by 4 bases, with 20 bases between the two germline ends. CDR3 in DNA: TGTGCCACCGGCCAGGGGGGGGTCCCCCCAGAGACCCAGTACTTC. It is translated as CATGQGGVPPETQYF.

V and J are TRBV29-1 and TRBJ1-4; a possible D gene is TRBD1 (5 bases). Germline V gene sequence: CDR1 SQVTM, CDR2 ANQGSEA. This CDR3 is 14 amino acids long. Trimming took 1 base from V and 4 from J, leaving 10 bases between them. CDR3 coding DNA: TGCAGCGTTGAAGGTCGGGGGTATAATGAAAAACTGTTTTTT. Protein: CSVEGRGYNEKLFF.

This clonotype was found a few times. CDR3 residues: CATSRARDGEGYEQFF. In DNA form, the CDR3 reads TGTGCCACCAGCAGAGCTCGGGACGGTGAGGGCTATGAGCAGTTCTTC. The V gene is TRBV15, the J gene TRBJ2-1; D could derive from TRBD1 or TRBD2 (5 bases each). This CDR3 is 16 amino acids long. Trimming left V 1 base short and J 8 bases short, with 18 bases between. Germline values: CDR1 LNHNV, CDR2 YYDKDF (reference sequence).

This clonotype was counted a few times. This chain joins TRBV18 and TRBJ2-1, with unresolved D. V gave up 0 bases and J gave up 6 bases, with 6 bases separating them. CDR1 and CDR2 from the germline V gene are KGHSH and LQKENI. The CDR3 loop spans 13 amino acids. CDR3 amino acids: CASSPPGGNEQFF. The CDR3 bases are TGTGCCAGCTCACCACCGGGCGGCAATGAGCAGTTCTTC.

This clonotype was detected ten times or more. The V gene is TRBV6-2 or TRBV6-3, the J gene TRBJ1-5; possible D gene TRBD1, 5 bases. V lost 2 bases, J lost 6 bases, and 11 bases lay in between. The CDR3 totals 14 residues. The germline CDR1 and CDR2 sequences are MNHEY and SVGEGT. DNA for the CDR3: TGTGCCAGCAGTTACAGACAGAACCCTCAGCCCCAGCATTTT. The encoded protein is CASSYRQNPQPQHF.

This clonotype has just a few counts. The genes are TRBV6-2 or TRBV6-3 and TRBJ1-2; tentatively, D is TRBD1 (6 bases). The CDR3 runs to 17 residues. Trimming took off 5 bases at V and 3 bases at J, with 22 bases between the two ends. Germline V gene sequence: CDR1 MNHEY, CDR2 SVGEGT. The CDR3 loop reads CASSPTRGTFRDYGYTF. The CDR3 DNA sequence: TGTGCCAGCAGTCCGACCCGCGGGACATTTCGAGACTATGGCTACACCTTC.

This rearrangement joins TRBV7-8 to TRBJ2-1, with a weak D call TRBD1 (6 bases). CDR3 length: 14 amino acids. CDR1 is SGHVS and CDR2 is FQNEAQ in the germline V gene. Trimming stripped 4 bases from V and 7 bases from J, with 14 bases between. The CDR3 DNA is TGTGCCAGCAGCTCCACGACAGGTATGAATGAGCAGTTCTTC. Translated, it gives CASSSTTGMNEQFF.

Judged by abundance, this clonotype is medium-sized. For the CDR3, the DNA is TGTGCCAGCAGCTTCTCCAGCACAGATACGCAGTATTTT. Protein product: CASSFSSTDTQYF. The rearrangement uses TRBV13 and TRBJ2-3; D is ambiguous. Germline assignment: CDR1 PRHDT and CDR2 FYEKMQ (reference sequence). The CDR3 totals 13 residues. V lost 3 bases to trimming and J lost 0 bases, with 4 bases between them.

This clonotype was counted a few times. V and J are TRBV4-3 and TRBJ1-1; tentatively, D is TRBD1 (6 bases). The CDR3 has 16 residues. Trimming shortened V by 1 base and J by 3 bases, and 15 bases separated the two germline ends. CDR1 is LGHNA and CDR2 is YSLEER in the germline V gene. The CDR3 bases are TGCGCCAGCAGCCAAGTTAACAGGGCCCCAGACACTGAAGCTTTCTTT. Translation gives CASSQVNRAPDTEAFF.

The V gene is TRBV4-1, the J gene TRBJ2-7; TRBD2 agrees at 8 bases. The CDR3 totals 15 residues. Germline assignment: CDR1 MGHRA and CDR2 YSYEKL. The J segment lost 3 bases and the V segment lost 0 bases, leaving 4 bases of the junction unmatched. CDR3 region: CASSQDERESYEQYF. Here the CDR3 DNA reads TGCGCCAGCAGCCAAGATGAGCGGGAGAGCTACGAGCAGTACTTC.

There are a few counts of this clonotype. V and J are TRBV10-2 and TRBJ2-2; D gene unclear. Trimming left V 7 bases short and J 0 bases short, with 18 bases between. This CDR3 is built from 17 residues. Germline CDR1 and CDR2: WSHSY and SAAADI. The CDR3 protein is CASMDPMIDANTGELFF. Here the CDR3 DNA reads TGCGCCAGCATGGACCCCATGATTGACGCGAACACCGGGGAGCTGTTTTTT.

This clonotype has more than one count but fewer than ten. The chain combines TRBV5-1 with TRBJ1-1; no firm D call. Germline CDR1 SGHRS, CDR2 YFSETQ. This CDR3 region has 13 residues. V shed 1 base and J shed 8 bases, with 12 bases lying between them. CDR3 protein: CASSLSGVTEAFF. The CDR3 DNA follows: TGCGCCAGCAGCTTGAGTGGCGTGACCGAAGCTTTCTTT.

This clonotype appeared many times. V gene TRBV6-5 combines with J gene TRBJ1-2; D not resolved. Germline lookup yields CDR1 MNHEY and CDR2 SVGAGI. V shed 2 bases and J shed 3 bases, with 10 bases lying between them. The CDR3 has 14 residues. CDR3 in DNA: TGTGCCAGCAGTTACGTTCTCGGGGACTATGGCTACACCTTC. Translation gives CASSYVLGDYGYTF.

This clonotype came up many times. This rearrangement joins TRBV7-9 to TRBJ1-5; TRBD1 is a possible D gene (5 bases). The germline CDR1 and CDR2 sequences are SEHNR and FQNEAQ (reference sequence). Between the trimmed V and J ends, which lost 0 bases and 7 bases, there was a span of 13 bases. The length of the CDR3 is 15 residues. The CDR3 is CASSLAGTEGQPQHF. CDR3 sequence (DNA): TGTGCCAGCAGCTTAGCGGGGACGGAGGGACAGCCCCAGCATTTT. The full variable domain, with the rest looked up from reference TRBV7-9 and TRBJ1-5, is DTGVSQNPRHKITKRGQNVTFRCDPISEHNRLYWYRQTLGQGPEFLTYFQNEAQLEKSRLLSDRFSAERPKGSFSTLEIQRTEQGDSAMYLCASSLAGTEGQPQHFGDGTRLSIL.

This clonotype was detected only a few times. The chain employs TRBV4-1 and TRBJ1-3; the D is unclear. The CDR3 covers 15 residues. The V gene lost 2 bases and the J gene lost 1 base, with 9 bases spanning the gap. Germline values: CDR1 MGHRA, CDR2 YSYEKL. CDR3 amino acids: CASSQSRGSGNTIYF. As DNA, the CDR3 is TGCGCCAGCAGCCAATCACGGGGATCTGGAAACACCATATATTTT.

This clonotype has a handful of counts. The chain links TRBV27 to TRBJ2-7; 8 bases line up with TRBD1. Germline V CDR1 and CDR2: MNHEY, SMNVEV (reference sequence). This CDR3 has 17 residues. V shed 0 bases, J shed 3 bases, and the junction held 10 bases outside the gene matches. CDR3 region: CASSLSLTDRVVYEQYF. The DNA of the CDR3 is TGTGCCAGCAGTTTATCACTTACGGACAGGGTTGTCTACGAGCAGTACTTC.

This clonotype appeared a single time. The chain recombines TRBV25-1 with TRBJ1-2; tentatively, D is TRBD1 (6 bases). V was trimmed by 4 bases and J by 6 bases, leaving 15 bases between them. Germline CDR1 MGHDK, CDR2 SYGVNS. The length of the CDR3 is 14 residues. CDR3 sequence (DNA): TGTGCCAGCAGTGGAACGGGGACAAATAATGGCTACACCTTC. It translates to CASSGTGTNNGYTF.

This clonotype was detected ten times or more. The rearrangement uses TRBV12-3 or TRBV12-4 and TRBJ2-5, with 7 bases identical to TRBD2. CDR3 length equals 14 residues. Trimming at V came to 5 bases and at J to 1 base, leaving 4 bases not matched to a gene. As DNA, the CDR3 is TGTGCCAGCAGTCCCGGGGGGACCCAAGAGACCCAGTACTTC. Its translation: CASSPGGTQETQYF.

This clonotype was counted a few times. The DNA is omitted, as the CDR3 cannot be located on it reliably, and the CDR3 follows TCRdb's listing. J is TRBJ1-5 and V is TRBV7-5. TRBV7-5 is marked as a pseudogene. Including both end residues, the CDR3 is 17 amino acids long. The CDR3 sequence: CISVPEACVRGGQPQHF.

This chain connects TRBV12-3 or TRBV12-4 to TRBJ2-5; 11 positions match TRBD2. CDR3 size: 17 residues. J gave up 4 bases and V 7 bases, and 14 bases lay outside the gene matches. The CDR3 nucleotides read TGTGCCAGCATCCTAGGGCCGACCGGGACTAGCGGAGAGACCCAGTACTTC. Translated, it gives CASILGPTGTSGETQYF.